The T cell receptor beta chain described here comes from a study of blood T cell repertoires in COVID-19 (dated by TCRdb to about 2020). For the wider study: Samples covering the acute and convalescent phases of COVID-19 were provided by collaborators in the United States, Italy and Spain. Where available, HLA class I and class II types were taken from metadata supplied by the sample provider and were not determined by assay-based typing. Subjects who had been exposed to COVID-19, were actively infected with it, or had recovered from it provided the deeply sampled blood TCRbeta repertoires that made up the dataset. Samples came from the ongoing ImmuneRACE study (first 160 participants) plus 1,254 subjects from 6 global collaborators. The repertoires were released in a freely available public database meant as a resource for research on the immune response to SARS-CoV-2. The material from the prospective study consisted of cDNA or gDNA derived from T cells, B-cell-depleted T cells, or PBMCs. The sample metadata nearly always contained a de-identified subject ID, COVID-19 status, age in years and sex.

Overall study results and their limits: Clinical and demographic metadata were provided uncurated, with the amount varying by source and participant.

From a lookup of the germline V gene, CDR1 and CDR2 are SGHRS and YFSETQ. Taken from cysteine to phenylalanine, the CDR3 has 16 residues. CDR3 DNA is the only sequence kept; it has 48 bases, read in frame from the first base. V loses 0 bases of germline sequence and J loses 2 bases, and the interval between the two ends is 15 bases. For this clone: The antigen this receptor binds is unknown. Base qualities are not recorded, but no much larger clone differs from it by a single base.

The immunoSEQ Assay, a bias-controlled multiplex PCR, was used to amplify TCRbeta CDR3 regions from genomic DNA. The paper's processing steps were these. Within the assay, amplification of reference gene primers was used to estimate how many nucleated cells each sample contained. Sequence reads were collapsed and filtered to measure the absolute abundance of every unique TCRbeta CDR3 rearrangement. For each sample, productive Simpson clonality was calculated as the square root of Simpson's diversity index across productive rearrangements. What TCRdb holds here is the immuneACCESS table cut down to in-frame rearrangements. Part of the clones is not present; checked against another copy, under half of the missing clones reflect an unresolved V gene, and the others are unexplained. V and J calls plus clone size are reproduced from that table; the DNA served to infer D and trimming. The sample data list some 300,000 clones, and around nine tenths of these were observed just once. The leading ten clones occupy about 1.7% of the sample.

Participants in the prospective study were enrolled through a virtual design, were aged roughly 18 to 100 years, and lived in roughly 24 United States geographic areas. In the prospective study, cohorts were assigned on the basis of participant-reported clinical history obtained from a screening survey and a study questionnaire. ImmuneRACE Cohort 3 recovered participants were defined by two consecutive negative NP/OP PCR tests, healthcare professional clearance, or symptom resolution. In the prospective study, mobile phlebotomists collected whole blood, serum and a nasopharyngeal or oropharyngeal swab from each participant. Additional blood draws and questionnaires over a 2-month period could optionally be provided by prospective study participants. Before DNA extraction, prospective study blood samples were shipped either frozen or at room temperature.

The receptor chain draws on TRBV5-1 and TRBJ2-7; D gene: possibly TRBD1, on 6 matching bases. Source material: PBMCs or T cells enriched from blood (not recorded which). The TCR sequence derives from a woman in her thirties or forties who had recovered from COVID-19. At the DNA level, the sequence is TGCGCCAGCAGCTTGGCCGGACAGATACCTCCCTACGAGCAGTACTTC. The translation is CASSLAGQIPPYEQYF.